This entry is about one TCR beta chain. The sample originates from a study of blood T cell repertoires in COVID-19. V shed 0 bases, J shed 3 bases, and the junction held 11 bases outside the gene matches. The CDR3 has 19 residues. CDR1 is LGHNA, CDR2 YNFKEQ, per germline. Authors' methods: Amplification with reference gene primers provided the estimates of nucleated cell counts. Profiling relied on immunoSEQ multiplex PCR, and the TCRdb table lists in-frame clones only, not all of them. V, J and clone size are those of that table, while D and trimming were read from the DNA. This table holds around 260,000 clones, around 90% found once.

This sequence originates from a human donor in a cohort sampled during active COVID-19. This chain joins TRBV4-2 and TRBJ1-2, with 12 bases fitting TRBD1. The sample consisted of peripheral blood. This chain's CDR3 is CASSQDLRDRGLRDYGYTF. The CDR3 DNA sequence: TGTGCCAGCAGCCAAGATCTACGGGACAGGGGGCTTAGGGACTATGGCTACACCTTC.